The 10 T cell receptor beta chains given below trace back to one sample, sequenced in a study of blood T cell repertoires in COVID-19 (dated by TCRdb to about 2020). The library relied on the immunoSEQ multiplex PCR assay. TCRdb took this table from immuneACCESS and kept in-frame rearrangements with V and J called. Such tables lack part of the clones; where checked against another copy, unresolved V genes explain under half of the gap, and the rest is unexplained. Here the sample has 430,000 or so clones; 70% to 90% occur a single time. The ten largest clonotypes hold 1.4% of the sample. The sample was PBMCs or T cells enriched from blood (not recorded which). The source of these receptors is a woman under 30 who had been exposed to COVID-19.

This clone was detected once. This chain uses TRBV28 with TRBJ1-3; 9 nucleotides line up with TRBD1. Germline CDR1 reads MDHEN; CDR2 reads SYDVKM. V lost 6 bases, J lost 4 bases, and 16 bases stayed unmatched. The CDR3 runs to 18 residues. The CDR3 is CASRIGTGSFGSGNTIYF. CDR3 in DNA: TGTGCCAGCAGAATCGGGACAGGGTCTTTCGGCTCAGGAAACACCATATATTTT.

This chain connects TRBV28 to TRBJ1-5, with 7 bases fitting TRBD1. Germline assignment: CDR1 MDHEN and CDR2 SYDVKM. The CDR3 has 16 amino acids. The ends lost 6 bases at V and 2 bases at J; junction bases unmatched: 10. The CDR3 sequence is CASSDHTGVGNQPQHF. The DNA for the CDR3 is TGTGCCAGCAGCGACCATACAGGGGTCGGCAATCAGCCCCAGCATTTT.

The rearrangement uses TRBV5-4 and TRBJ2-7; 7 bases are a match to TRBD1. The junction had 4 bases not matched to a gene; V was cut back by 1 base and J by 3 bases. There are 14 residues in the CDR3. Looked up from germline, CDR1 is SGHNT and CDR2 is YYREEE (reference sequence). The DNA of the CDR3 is TGTGCCAGCAGCTTGCGACCAGGGGGCTACGAGCAGTACTTC. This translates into CASSLRPGGYEQYF. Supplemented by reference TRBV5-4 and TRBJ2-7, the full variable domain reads ETGVTQSPTHLIKTRGQQVTLRCSSQSGHNTVSWYQQALGQGPQFIFQYYREEENGRGNFPPRFSGLQFPNYSSELNVNALELDDSALYLCASSLRPGGYEQYFGPGTRLTVT.

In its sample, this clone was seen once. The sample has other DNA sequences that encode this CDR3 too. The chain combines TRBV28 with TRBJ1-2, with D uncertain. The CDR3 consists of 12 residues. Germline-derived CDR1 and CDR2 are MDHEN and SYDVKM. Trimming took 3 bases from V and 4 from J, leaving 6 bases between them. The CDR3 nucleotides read TGTGCCAGCAGTTTCCGAGGCTATGGCTACACCTTC. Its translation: CASSFRGYGYTF.

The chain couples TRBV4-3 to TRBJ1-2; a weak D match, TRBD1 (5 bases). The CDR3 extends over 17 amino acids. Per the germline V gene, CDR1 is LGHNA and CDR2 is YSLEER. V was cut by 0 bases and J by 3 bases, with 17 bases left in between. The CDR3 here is CASSQDFFGGSYYGYTF. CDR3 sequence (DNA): TGCGCCAGCAGCCAAGATTTCTTTGGGGGGTCGTACTATGGCTACACCTTC.

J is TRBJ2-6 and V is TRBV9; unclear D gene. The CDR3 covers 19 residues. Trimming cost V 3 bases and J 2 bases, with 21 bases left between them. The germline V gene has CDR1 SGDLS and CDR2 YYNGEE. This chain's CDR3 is CASSASTTFKAPGANVLTF. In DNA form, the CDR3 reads TGTGCCAGCAGCGCCAGCACTACTTTTAAAGCCCCTGGGGCCAACGTCCTGACTTTC.

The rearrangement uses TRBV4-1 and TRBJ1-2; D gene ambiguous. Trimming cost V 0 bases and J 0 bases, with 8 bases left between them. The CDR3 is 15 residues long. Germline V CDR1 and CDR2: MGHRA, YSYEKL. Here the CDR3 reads CASSQDHSSNYGYTF. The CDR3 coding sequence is TGCGCCAGCAGCCAAGACCACAGTTCTAACTATGGCTACACCTTC.

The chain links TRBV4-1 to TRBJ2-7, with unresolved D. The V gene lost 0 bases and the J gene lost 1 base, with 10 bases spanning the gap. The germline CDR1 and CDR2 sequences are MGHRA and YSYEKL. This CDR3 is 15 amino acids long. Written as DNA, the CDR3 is TGCGCCAGCAGCCAAGATCTAGGCAGATCCTACGAGCAGTACTTC. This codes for CASSQDLGRSYEQYF.

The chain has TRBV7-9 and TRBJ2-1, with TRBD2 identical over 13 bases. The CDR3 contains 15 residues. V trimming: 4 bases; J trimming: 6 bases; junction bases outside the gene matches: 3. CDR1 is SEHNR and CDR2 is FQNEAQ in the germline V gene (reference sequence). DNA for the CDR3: TGTGCCAGCAGCTGGCGGACTAGCGGGGGCAATGAGCAGTTCTTC. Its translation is CASSWRTSGGNEQFF.

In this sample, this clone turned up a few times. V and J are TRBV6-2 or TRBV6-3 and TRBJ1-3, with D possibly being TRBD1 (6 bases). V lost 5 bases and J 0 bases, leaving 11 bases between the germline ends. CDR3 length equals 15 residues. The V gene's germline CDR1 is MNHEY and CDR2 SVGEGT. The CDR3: CASSPDSLSGNTIYF. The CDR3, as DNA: TGTGCCAGCAGTCCGGACAGCCTCTCTGGAAACACCATATATTTT.